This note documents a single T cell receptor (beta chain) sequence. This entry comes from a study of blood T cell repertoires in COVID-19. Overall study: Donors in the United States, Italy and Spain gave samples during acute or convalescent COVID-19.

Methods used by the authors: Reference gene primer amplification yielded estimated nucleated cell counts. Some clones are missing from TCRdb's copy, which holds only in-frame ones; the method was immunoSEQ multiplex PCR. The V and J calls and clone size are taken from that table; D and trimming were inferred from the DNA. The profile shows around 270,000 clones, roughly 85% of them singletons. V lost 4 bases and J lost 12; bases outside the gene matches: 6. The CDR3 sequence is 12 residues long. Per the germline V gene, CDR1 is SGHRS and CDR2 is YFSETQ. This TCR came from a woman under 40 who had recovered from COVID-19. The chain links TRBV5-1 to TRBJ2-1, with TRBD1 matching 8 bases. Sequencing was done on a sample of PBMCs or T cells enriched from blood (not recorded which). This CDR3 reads CASSADRVGQFF. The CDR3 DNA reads TGCGCCAGCAGCGCGGACAGGGTCGGGCAGTTCTTC.